A selection of T cell receptor beta chains follows, all from one sample in a study of T-cell memory formation after mild COVID-19. Each CDR3 protein is one row after TCRdb ran MiXCR on the 5' RACE reads. The sample carries over 150,000 distinct CDR3 sequences, 10% to 15% recorded once. Sequencing used PBMCs or a T cell subset sorted from them (not recorded which). These receptors came from a man between 18 and 29 years old who had mild COVID-19 (a few samples of this study predate the infection). Cell type and time point are not known. Both conserved end residues are part of each CDR3. The D gene is left open where the match is weak. Not every row has a clone size; where given, it reads once, few, many or a size class.

cdr3_nt: TGTGCCAGCAGACCGCCGAGCGGGGGGTCTGGAGAGCAGTACTTC
cdr3_aa: CASRPPSGGSGEQYF
v_call: TRBV11-1
clone_size: NA
j_call: TRBJ2-7
d_call: TRBD2

cdr3_nt: TGTGCCAGCAGGGCCGGGACAGCCTTTAGGCATGAGCAGTTCTTC
cdr3_aa: CASRAGTAFRHEQFF
v_call: TRBV7-2
clone_size: NA
j_call: TRBJ2-1
d_call: TRBD1

cdr3_nt: TGTGCCAGCTCCGGGGCGGGGGGCCGAATAGAGACCCAGTACTTC
cdr3_aa: CASSGAGGRIETQYF
v_call: TRBV12-3/TRBV12-4
clone_size: many
j_call: TRBJ2-5
d_call: TRBD2

cdr3_nt: TGTGCCAGCAGCTTGGGGGGATCGTGGACTCAGCCCCAGCATTTT
cdr3_aa: CASSLGGSWTQPQHF
v_call: TRBV5-6
clone_size: few
j_call: TRBJ1-5
d_call: NA

cdr3_nt: TGTGCCAGCAGCCCGGACGGACAGTATAATTCACCCCTCCACTTT
cdr3_aa: CASSPDGQYNSPLHF
v_call: TRBV5-4
clone_size: few
j_call: TRBJ1-6
d_call: NA

cdr3_nt: TGTGCCAGCAGTTACCCCGGGACAGCTAGCACAGATACGCAGTATTTT
cdr3_aa: CASSYPGTASTDTQYF
v_call: TRBV6-2/TRBV6-3
clone_size: NA
j_call: TRBJ2-3
d_call: TRBD1

cdr3_nt: TGTGCCAGCAGTCGGGGACTAGCGGGGGCCCCTAGCACAGATACGCAGTATTTT
cdr3_aa: CASSRGLAGAPSTDTQYF
v_call: TRBV7-2
clone_size: few
j_call: TRBJ2-3
d_call: TRBD2

cdr3_nt: TGTGCCAGCAGCCCGACTAGGGAACATGAGCAGTTCTTC
cdr3_aa: CASSPTREHEQFF
v_call: TRBV7-2
clone_size: NA
j_call: TRBJ2-1
d_call: NA

cdr3_nt: TGTGCCAGCAGGCCCCAGGGGGGACGGACTGAAGCTTTCTTT
cdr3_aa: CASRPQGGRTEAFF
v_call: TRBV12-3/TRBV12-4
clone_size: few
j_call: TRBJ1-1
d_call: TRBD1

cdr3_nt: TGTGCCAGCAGTTTGGGACAGGGGGACAATGAGCAGTTCTTC
cdr3_aa: CASSLGQGDNEQFF
v_call: TRBV12-3/TRBV12-4
clone_size: few
j_call: TRBJ2-1
d_call: TRBD1

cdr3_nt: TGTGCCAGCAGCCAAGATCGGGACAGTCTACCCGGGTTT
cdr3_aa: CASSQDRDSLPGF
v_call: TRBV3-1
clone_size: few
j_call: TRBJ1-1
d_call: TRBD1

cdr3_nt: TGTGCCAGCAGCCAAGCACCGGGGCCCCAATACGAGCAGTACTTC
cdr3_aa: CASSQAPGPQYEQYF
v_call: TRBV3-1
clone_size: NA
j_call: TRBJ2-7
d_call: NA

cdr3_nt: TGTGCCAGCAGGGGTGGGTTCCTCTCCTACAATGAGCAGTTCTTC
cdr3_aa: CASRGGFLSYNEQFF
v_call: TRBV2
clone_size: many
j_call: TRBJ2-1
d_call: NA

cdr3_nt: TGTGCCAGCAGCCCCCAACTAGCGGGGGTCAACGAGCAGTACTTC
cdr3_aa: CASSPQLAGVNEQYF
v_call: TRBV11-2
clone_size: NA
j_call: TRBJ2-7
d_call: TRBD2

cdr3_nt: TGTGCCAGCAGCTCCCCAGGGGGCGTTGACGATACGCAGTATTTT
cdr3_aa: CASSSPGGVDDTQYF
v_call: TRBV27
clone_size: few
j_call: TRBJ2-3
d_call: TRBD1

cdr3_nt: TGTGCCAGCACGGGCACTGAAGCTTTCTTT
cdr3_aa: CASTGTEAFF
v_call: TRBV12-3/TRBV12-4
clone_size: many
j_call: TRBJ1-1
d_call: NA

cdr3_nt: TGCAGTGCTTGGGCCAGTGGGGTCACTGAAGCTTTCTTT
cdr3_aa: CSAWASGVTEAFF
v_call: TRBV20-1
clone_size: few
j_call: TRBJ1-1
d_call: NA

cdr3_nt: TGCGCCAGCAGCGGGGACACGCTGCGGACAGATACGCAGTATTTT
cdr3_aa: CASSGDTLRTDTQYF
v_call: TRBV5-1
clone_size: NA
j_call: TRBJ2-3
d_call: NA

cdr3_nt: TGTGCCAGCAGCCGTCGGTCCGGGTACACCGGGGAGCTGTTTTTT
cdr3_aa: CASSRRSGYTGELFF
v_call: TRBV7-9
clone_size: few
j_call: TRBJ2-2
d_call: NA

cdr3_nt: TGCGCCAGCAGCTTGGACACAGGGGGCTCCGGGGAGCTGTTTTTT
cdr3_aa: CASSLDTGGSGELFF
v_call: TRBV5-1
clone_size: NA
j_call: TRBJ2-2
d_call: TRBD1